One sample yielded the 10 T cell receptor beta chains listed below, sequenced in a study of T cells after yellow fever vaccination. TCRdb used MiXCR to reprocess the 5' RACE reads, holding one entry per CDR3 protein. The sample shows hundreds of thousands of distinct CDR3 sequences, about 19% of them seen only once. The sequences come from PBMCs, collected 15 days after the yellow fever booster vaccination. Receptors were obtained from a man aged 30 to 45 who received the YFV17D yellow fever vaccine.

V is TRBV18 and J is TRBJ1-1; D ambiguous. The CDR3 is 11 amino acids. The V gene lost 7 bases and the J gene lost 8 bases, with 11 bases spanning the gap. Germline V gene sequence: CDR1 KGHSH, CDR2 LQKENI. CDR3 region: CASLRTDEAFF. The CDR3 bases are TGTGCCAGCTTGAGGACGGACGAAGCTTTCTTT.

J is TRBJ2-1 and V is TRBV24-1; TRBD1 agrees at 7 bases. V was clipped by 7 bases and J by 6 bases; unmatched bases: 11. This CDR3 region has 15 residues. CDR1 and CDR2 from the germline V gene are KGHDR and SFDVKD. The CDR3 sequence: CATSRVRQGANEQFF. CDR3 nucleotide sequence: TGTGCCACCAGCCGAGTCCGACAGGGAGCCAATGAGCAGTTCTTC.

This clonotype has more than one count but fewer than ten. The chain combines TRBV20-1 with TRBJ1-1, with 7 bases that match TRBD1. J gave up 6 bases and V 7 bases, and 8 bases lay outside the gene matches. This CDR3 region has 12 residues. Germline V CDR1 and CDR2: DFQATT, SNEGSKA (reference sequence). CDR3 residues: CSGMTGLAEAFF. CDR3 coding DNA: TGCAGTGGGATGACAGGGCTCGCTGAAGCTTTCTTT.

This clonotype was recorded a few times. This chain links TRBV29-1 with TRBJ1-2; no definite D call. This CDR3 region has 12 residues. From germline, CDR1 is SQVTM and CDR2 ANQGSEA. Trimming left V 7 bases short and J 4 bases short, with 13 bases between. In DNA form, the CDR3 reads TGCAGCGCCGAGGCCCTTGGCTATGGCTACACCTTC. Its protein is CSAEALGYGYTF.

CDR3: CAWSDLLAGMQFF. The DNA of the CDR3 is TGTGCCTGGAGTGACCTCCTAGCGGGAATGCAGTTCTTC. The rearrangement joins TRBV30 to TRBJ2-1; 9 positions match TRBD2. The V gene end was trimmed by 1 base and the J gene end by 12 bases; junction bases not matched to a gene: 7. Per germline, CDR1 GTSNPN and CDR2 SVGIG (reference sequence). The CDR3 is 13 residues long.

The chain employs TRBV4-3 and TRBJ1-5; 7 positions match TRBD1. V was pared by 2 bases and J by 7 bases, with 8 bases of the junction left unmatched. This CDR3 has 15 amino acids. Germline lookup yields CDR1 LGHNA and CDR2 YSLEER. The CDR3 loop is CASSQSRGGRQPQHF. In nucleotides, the CDR3 is TGCGCCAGCAGCCAATCCAGGGGGGGACGGCAGCCCCAGCATTTT.

The chain employs TRBV11-2 and TRBJ2-5; D call uncertain. The CDR3 spans 14 residues. Germline loops: CDR1 SGHAT, CDR2 FQNNGV. Trimming took 8 bases from V and 1 from J, leaving 14 bases between them. Written as DNA, the CDR3 is TGTGCCAGCTCTCTAGGCAGTCTCCAAGAGACCCAGTACTTC. Translating gives CASSLGSLQETQYF.

The chain couples TRBV5-1 to TRBJ2-5; D gene unclear. The CDR3 consists of 15 residues. Trimming shortened V by 4 bases and J by 0 bases, and 13 bases separated the two germline ends. Per germline, CDR1 SGHRS and CDR2 YFSETQ. The CDR3 is CASSPSRPYQETQYF. For the CDR3, the DNA is TGCGCCAGCAGCCCATCCCGACCTTACCAAGAGACCCAGTACTTC.

The chain is built from TRBV7-9 and TRBJ2-1; D is possibly TRBD2 (6 bases). The CDR3 spans 14 residues. Germline CDR1 is SEHNR and CDR2 is FQNEAQ (reference sequence). V was clipped by 0 bases and J by 6 bases, with 9 bases between them. This CDR3 is CASSLARGSNEQFF. The CDR3 coding sequence is TGTGCCAGCAGCTTAGCGCGGGGCAGCAATGAGCAGTTCTTC.

The CDR3 region has the DNA TGCAGTGTGGAGAGGGAGGGCCTTCTTGAGCAGTTCTTC. Protein: CSVEREGLLEQFF. The V call is TRBV20-1, the J call TRBJ2-1; 7 nucleotides match TRBD2. CDR3 length equals 13 residues. With V trimmed by 7 bases and J by 9 bases, 12 bases remained unmatched. Looked up from germline, CDR1 is DFQATT and CDR2 is SNEGSKA (reference sequence).